This T cell receptor (beta chain) originates from a study of T cells in Graves' hyperthyroidism and ophthalmopathy. Study-wide results and caveats: Most thyroid-expanded clonotypes above 0.001 were also found in blood. The model identified upcoming ophthalmopathy a median approximately seven months ahead of onset. Ophthalmopathy stood apart from stable hyperthyroidism in a 13 V-J model.

Trimming took off 1 base at V and 2 bases at J, with 3 bases between the two ends. The CDR3 runs to 13 residues. Germline values: CDR1 LNHDA, CDR2 SQIVND (reference sequence). In regard to this clonotype: Its target is not known.

Amplified regions were TCR beta CDR3 sequences from RNA transcripts. The HTBI primer set drove a first-round RT-PCR of the TCR CDR3. From the multiplex PCR reads, TCRdb called clonotypes with MiXCR, one entry per CDR3 protein. Of hundreds of thousands of distinct CDR3 sequences listed, around 20% are singletons. The rearrangement joins TRBV19 to TRBJ2-1; D ambiguous. This TCR derives from a man in his forties or fifties with Graves' ophthalmopathy. Material for sequencing was blood. The CDR3 reads CASSIVPYNEQFF. CDR3 DNA sequence: TGTGCCAGTAGTATAGTACCCTACAATGAGCAGTTCTTC.